Below are 30 T cell receptor beta chains sequenced from a single sample in a study of T cells after yellow fever vaccination. One entry per CDR3 protein results from TCRdb running MiXCR on the 5' RACE reads. This sample has around 590,000 distinct CDR3 sequences, with roughly 12% found just once. Material: PBMCs, obtained on the day of the yellow fever booster vaccination. The receptors stem from a man younger than 45 who received the YFV17D yellow fever vaccine.

The chain joins TRBV12-5 to TRBJ2-7, with TRBD1 identical over 9 bases. V was clipped by 6 bases and J by 3 bases; unmatched bases: 3. From germline, CDR1 is LGHNT and CDR2 FRNRAP. The CDR3 totals 13 residues. For the CDR3, the DNA is TGTGCTAGTGGAGGACAGGGGAACTACGAGCAGTACTTC. It yields the protein CASGGQGNYEQYF.

A few counts support this clonotype. V and J are TRBV29-1 and TRBJ1-1, with D possibly matching TRBD1 (6 bases). This CDR3 has 12 residues. The V end lost 7 bases, the J end lost 6 bases, and 15 bases lay between the germline ends. The germline gives CDR1 SQVTM, CDR2 ANQGSEA. CDR3 sequence (DNA): TGCAGCGCAGGAGGGGGGCGTCCTGAAGCTTTCTTT. Its protein product is CSAGGGRPEAFF.

This clonotype was observed at least ten times. The chain recombines TRBV29-1 with TRBJ2-3; 9 nucleotides line up with TRBD1. The CDR3 sequence is 15 residues long. Germline V CDR1 and CDR2: SQVTM, ANQGSEA. V dropped 3 bases and J dropped 6; count of bases not matched to a gene: 10. Here the CDR3 reads CSVDLQGAQGDTQYF. As DNA, the CDR3 is TGCAGCGTTGACTTACAGGGGGCGCAGGGGGATACGCAGTATTTT.

This rearrangement joins TRBV5-4 to TRBJ2-4, with 8 bases identical to TRBD1. The junction had 11 bases not matched to a gene; V was cut back by 0 bases and J by 9 bases. The germline V gene has CDR1 SGHNT and CDR2 YYREEE (reference sequence). The CDR3 is 16 residues long. In DNA form, the CDR3 reads TGTGCCAGCAGCTTGGGTGCAGGGGGCAGCAGGGGCATTCAGTACTTC. As protein: CASSLGAGGSRGIQYF. Supplemented by reference TRBV5-4 and TRBJ2-4, the full variable domain reads ETGVTQSPTHLIKTRGQQVTLRCSSQSGHNTVSWYQQALGQGPQFIFQYYREEENGRGNFPPRFSGLQFPNYSSELNVNALELDDSALYLCASSLGAGGSRGIQYFGAGTRLSVL.

V and J are TRBV3-1 and TRBJ1-2, with a possible D match to TRBD1 (5 bases). V was trimmed by 4 bases and J by 2 bases, leaving 11 bases between them. CDR3 length equals 14 residues. Germline V gives CDR1 LGHDT, CDR2 YNNKEL (reference sequence). The CDR3 coding sequence is TGTGCCAGCAGCCCCCGACAGTCGAACTATGGCTACACCTTC. This translates into CASSPRQSNYGYTF.

A few counts support this clonotype. V gene TRBV6-5 combines with J gene TRBJ1-2, with D uncertain. V shed 4 bases and J shed 2 bases, with 14 bases lying between them. Per germline, CDR1 MNHEY and CDR2 SVGAGI. This CDR3 spans 15 amino acids. CDR3 sequence: CASSSPIGQNYGYTF. In nucleotides, the CDR3 is TGTGCCAGCAGTTCCCCTATTGGGCAGAACTATGGCTACACCTTC.

To note about this clonotype: At one end, the junction sequence differs from germline, possibly due to a read error. The chain joins TRBV20-1 to TRBJ2-1, with 8 bases identical to TRBD2. The CDR3 consists of 17 residues. CDR1 is DFQATT and CDR2 is SNEGSKA in the germline V gene (reference sequence). The CDR3 here is CCARGGREGPGSYEQFF. CDR3 bases: TGCTGTGCTAGGGGGGGTCGGGAGGGCCCAGGTTCGTATGAGCAGTTCTTC.

On this clonotype: This may be a read error: a much more frequent sequence differs by one nucleotide. As the CDR3 is not closed by the conserved phenylalanine or tryptophan, this likely results from a read error. J is TRBJ2-5 and V is TRBV6-5; perhaps TRBD2 as D (5 bases). The CDR3 is 12 residues long. Germline V gene lookup returns CDR1 MNHEY and CDR2 SVGAGI. Deletions cut 5 bases from V and 5 bases from J, with 9 bases between. The CDR3 region is CASSTRGETQYY. CDR3 sequence (DNA): TGTGCCAGCAGTACAAGAGGGGAGACCCAGTACTAC.

The V call is TRBV5-1, the J call TRBJ2-1; 10 nucleotides agree with TRBD2. CDR3 size: 17 residues. Germline lookup yields CDR1 SGHRS and CDR2 YFSETQ. V trimming: 5 bases; J trimming: 0 bases; junction bases outside the gene matches: 8. The DNA for the CDR3 is TGCGCCAGCAGGGGCCAACTAGCGGGAAGCTCCTACAATGAGCAGTTCTTC. Protein sequence: CASRGQLAGSSYNEQFF.

The CDR3 DNA reads TGCGCCAGCATGTTGGGACAGGAGTACAATGAGCAGTTCTTC. Protein: CASMLGQEYNEQFF. The V and J genes are TRBV5-1 and TRBJ2-1; TRBD1 matches 8 bases. The ends lost 6 bases at V and 4 bases at J; junction bases unmatched: 6. Germline V CDR1 and CDR2: SGHRS, YFSETQ. This CDR3 comprises 14 residues.

There are a few counts of this clonotype. V is TRBV12-3 or TRBV12-4 and J is TRBJ1-5; D not resolved. The CDR3 has 14 amino acids. The germline V and J ends were trimmed by 2 bases and 6 bases, with 11 bases remaining between them. This CDR3 is CASSLNSGSQPQHF. In nucleotides, the CDR3 is TGTGCCAGCAGTTTAAACAGTGGGAGTCAGCCCCAGCATTTT.

This clonotype has only a few counts. The chain recombines TRBV20-1 with TRBJ2-1, with 8 bases fitting TRBD2. Germline V lookup: CDR1 DFQATT, CDR2 SNEGSKA (reference sequence). This CDR3 is 16 amino acids long. With V trimmed by 3 bases and J by 2 bases, 9 bases remained unmatched. The CDR3 nucleotides are TGCAGTGCTAGCGAGCTCACTAGCGGTCCCTACAATGAGCAGTTCTTC. Protein product: CSASELTSGPYNEQFF.

The chain is built from TRBV7-2 and TRBJ2-2; 8 positions agree with TRBD2. From germline, CDR1 is SGHTA and CDR2 FQGNSA. This CDR3 has 17 amino acids. Trimming cost V 1 base and J 1 base; bases outside gene matches: 5. CDR3 DNA sequence: TGTGCCAGCAGCTTAGGGACTAGCATTCGGAACACCGGGGAGCTGTTTTTT. This sequence encodes CASSLGTSIRNTGELFF. The variable domain in full, with the rest retrieved from reference TRBV7-2 and TRBJ2-2, is GAGVSQSPSNKVTEKGKDVELRCDPISGHTALYWYRQSLGQGLEFLIYFQGNSAPDKSGLPSDRFSAERTGGSVSTLTIQRTQQEDSAVYLCASSLGTSIRNTGELFFGEGSRLTVL.

In this sample, this clonotype turned up a few times. The chain uses TRBV7-2 and TRBJ2-7; the D is unclear. V shed 1 base and J shed 6 bases, with 16 bases lying between them. This CDR3 has 15 amino acids. In germline, CDR1 is SGHTA, CDR2 FQGNSA. CDR3 loop: CASSLVGHRPSEQYF. The CDR3 DNA reads TGTGCCAGCAGCTTAGTAGGTCACCGGCCTAGCGAGCAGTACTTC.

The chain combines TRBV20-1 with TRBJ2-4; unclear D gene. The ends were cut back, 5 bases at V and 0 bases at J, with 8 bases in the middle. Germline V gives CDR1 DFQATT, CDR2 SNEGSKA (reference sequence). The CDR3 spans 13 residues. DNA for the CDR3: TGCAGTGCTGGTACGATAGCCAAAAACATTCAGTACTTC. Encoded protein: CSAGTIAKNIQYF.

This clonotype was seen a few times. The chain joins TRBV20-1 to TRBJ2-1, with D unclear. V was shortened by 3 bases and J by 8 bases, with 17 bases between the two germline ends. The CDR3 sequence is 14 residues long. The germline V gene encodes CDR1 DFQATT and CDR2 SNEGSKA (reference sequence). The CDR3 coding sequence is TGCAGTGCTAGGGCTCTAACGATTAACGATGAGCAGTTCTTC. It yields the protein CSARALTINDEQFF.

This clonotype was seen more than once but under ten times. The genes are TRBV20-1 and TRBJ2-6, with D unclear. The germline CDR1 and CDR2 sequences are DFQATT and SNEGSKA (reference sequence). The CDR3 is 14 residues long. The V end was cut by 3 bases, the J end by 0 bases, with 6 bases between. CDR3 residues: CSASTSSGANVLTF. CDR3 coding DNA: TGCAGTGCTAGTACGAGCTCTGGGGCCAACGTCCTGACTTTC.

The chain links TRBV6-2 or TRBV6-3 to TRBJ2-1; no clear D gene. The V gene lost 1 base and the J gene lost 8 bases, with 9 bases spanning the gap. Germline V gene sequence: CDR1 MNHEY, CDR2 SVGEGT. CDR3 length: 13 residues. DNA for the CDR3: TGTGCCAGCAGTTACTGGGGTAAGGATGAGCAGTTCTTC. Residues: CASSYWGKDEQFF.

This clonotype was detected only a few times. V gene TRBV14 combines with J gene TRBJ1-1, with D unresolved. Germline V gives CDR1 SGHDN, CDR2 FVKESK. The CDR3 runs 12 residues. The ends were cut back, 4 bases at V and 3 bases at J, with 6 bases in the middle. The CDR3 loop is CASSPEDTEAFF. CDR3 coding DNA: TGTGCCAGCAGCCCGGAGGACACTGAAGCTTTCTTT.

This chain links TRBV15 with TRBJ1-1; TRBD1 agrees at 11 bases. This CDR3 contains 17 residues. Germline V gene lookup returns CDR1 LNHNV and CDR2 YYDKDF (reference sequence). J was trimmed by 5 bases and V by 0 bases; bases with no gene match: 8. CDR3 DNA: TGTGCCACCAGCAGAGAGGGGACAGGGGGTAGGAGGACTGAAGCTTTCTTT. Its protein product is CATSREGTGGRRTEAFF. The entire variable domain, with the rest obtained from reference TRBV15 and TRBJ1-1, is as follows: DAMVIQNPRYQVTQFGKPVTLSCSQTLNHNVMYWYQQKSSQAPKLLFHYYDKDFNNEADTPDNFQSRRPNTSFCFLDIRSPGLGDTAMYLCATSREGTGGRRTEAFFGQGTRLTVV.

This clonotype was seen a handful of times. V is TRBV6-5 and J is TRBJ2-7, with 7 bases matching TRBD2. The CDR3 runs to 14 residues. Germline loops: CDR1 MNHEY, CDR2 SVGAGI. The V segment lost 4 bases and the J segment 4 bases; nucleotides outside the gene matches: 7. CDR3 DNA: TGTGCCAGCAGTTGGCAGGGAGGGGAATACGAGCAGTACTTC. It translates to CASSWQGGEYEQYF.

The J gene is TRBJ2-7, the V gene TRBV5-1; the D gene is possibly TRBD1 (6 bases). The CDR3 runs to 15 residues. The V gene lost 4 bases and the J gene lost 2 bases, with 16 bases spanning the gap. The germline V gene has CDR1 SGHRS and CDR2 YFSETQ. CDR3 in DNA: TGCGCCAGCAGCCGCAGACAGGACCTTCCCTACGAGCAGTACTTC. This codes for CASSRRQDLPYEQYF.

In its sample, this clonotype was seen a few times. The V call is TRBV20-1, the J call TRBJ2-1; D gene ambiguous. Trimming pared 5 bases from V and 2 bases from J, leaving 19 bases between. Per the germline V gene, CDR1 is DFQATT and CDR2 is SNEGSKA (reference sequence). This CDR3 has 16 amino acids. The CDR3 nucleotides read TGCAGTGCTTCCCAAGTGGGTAGCTACCCCTACAATGAGCAGTTCTTC. This codes for CSASQVGSYPYNEQFF.

The V and J genes are TRBV10-3 and TRBJ2-7; D ambiguous. The CDR3 length is 13 residues. The V and J ends lost 4 bases and 2 bases respectively, with 9 bases between them. The germline V gene encodes CDR1 ENHRY and CDR2 SYGVKD. In DNA form, the CDR3 reads TGTGCCATCAGTGGGGGAACTCCCTACGAGCAGTACTTC. Amino acid sequence: CAISGGTPYEQYF.

This clonotype was seen a few times. The genes are TRBV20-1 and TRBJ1-6; no clear D gene. Germline V gene sequence: CDR1 DFQATT, CDR2 SNEGSKA (reference sequence). The CDR3 is 14 amino acids. The ends were cut back, 6 bases at V and 7 bases at J, with 16 bases in the middle. DNA for the CDR3: TGCAGTGCCCCCAACCCAGAAATCAATTCACCCCTCCACTTT. Its translation: CSAPNPEINSPLHF.

This chain uses TRBV20-1 with TRBJ2-3, with 13 nucleotides matching TRBD2. CDR3 length: 16 amino acids. CDR1 and CDR2 from the germline V gene are DFQATT and SNEGSKA (reference sequence). With 3 bases clipped from V and 3 bases from J, the junction kept 6 bases outside the gene matches. This CDR3 is CSASSGLAGETDTQYF. The CDR3 coding sequence is TGCAGTGCTAGTTCCGGACTAGCGGGAGAGACAGATACGCAGTATTTT.

V gene TRBV11-2 combines with J gene TRBJ2-2, with TRBD2 identical over 8 bases. Per germline, CDR1 SGHAT and CDR2 FQNNGV. Trimming removed 2 bases from V and 3 bases from J; junction bases left unmatched: 2. CDR3 length: 15 amino acids. The CDR3 nucleotides read TGTGCCAGCAGCTTATCGGGAGGGGACACCGGGGAGCTGTTTTTT. The encoded protein is CASSLSGGDTGELFF.

A note on this clonotype: A junction boundary mismatches the germline segment, possibly from a read error. The chain has TRBV28 and TRBJ1-2; unclear D gene. The V gene's germline CDR1 is MDHEN and CDR2 SYDVKM. This CDR3 has 12 residues. CDR3 amino acids: CASSLWPEGFVF. CDR3 in DNA: TGTGCCAGCAGTTTATGGCCAGAAGGGTTCGTCTTC.

CDR3 region: CASSYSRTGNKLYQPQHF. Here the CDR3 DNA reads TGTGCCAGCAGTTACTCCCGGACAGGGAACAAGCTCTATCAGCCCCAGCATTTT. The genes are TRBV6-2 or TRBV6-3 and TRBJ1-5; TRBD1 matches at 8 bases. The V segment lost 0 bases and the J segment 5 bases; nucleotides outside the gene matches: 12. CDR1 MNHEY and CDR2 SVGEGT come from the germline V gene. The CDR3 is 18 amino acids.

This rearrangement joins TRBV19 to TRBJ2-7; TRBD1 agrees at 9 bases. The CDR3 covers 15 residues. In germline, CDR1 is LNHDA, CDR2 SQIVND (reference sequence). J gave up 2 bases and V 4 bases, and 6 bases lay outside the gene matches. DNA of the CDR3: TGTGCCAGTAGTACCCGGACAGGGGTCACCTACGAGCAGTACTTC. Translating it yields CASSTRTGVTYEQYF.